The 31 T cell receptor beta chains below were found in one sample sequenced in a study of blood T cell repertoires in COVID-19. Clones were sequenced by immunoSEQ multiplex PCR, and TCRdb holds only the in-frame ones, with some missing. The top ten hold approximately 0.3% of the sample, which has just over 650,000 clones, approximately 90% seen once. Sequencing was performed on peripheral blood. These TCRs come from a woman under 30 with acute or convalescent COVID-19.

This sequence joins TRBV5-8 and TRBJ2-3; 9 positions agree with TRBD1. The CDR3 has 18 amino acids. Trimming at V came to 0 bases and at J to 2 bases, leaving 10 bases not matched to a gene. The germline V gene has CDR1 SGHTS and CDR2 YDEGEE. This CDR3 reads CASSLAPLDRGPTDTQYF. CDR3 in DNA: TGTGCCAGCAGCTTGGCCCCTTTGGACAGGGGCCCCACAGATACGCAGTATTTT.

There are a few counts of this clone. The chain has TRBV25-1 and TRBJ1-2; weak D call: TRBD1 (5 bases). CDR3 length: 11 amino acids. V gave up 7 bases and J gave up 8 bases, with 11 bases separating them. Germline CDR1 MGHDK, CDR2 SYGVNS. CDR3 in amino acids: CASTDISGYTF. DNA for the CDR3: TGTGCCAGCACGGACATCTCGGGCTACACCTTC.

The chain has TRBV12-3 or TRBV12-4 and TRBJ1-1; D call uncertain. The CDR3 runs to 11 residues. V was cut by 6 bases and J by 6 bases, with 8 bases left in between. CDR3 bases: TGTGCCAGCAGCCAGATGGCTGAAGCTTTCTTT. It translates to CASSQMAEAFF.

The V call is TRBV29-1, the J call TRBJ1-2; tentatively, D is TRBD1 (6 bases). This CDR3 region has 17 residues. The germline V gene has CDR1 SQVTM and CDR2 ANQGSEA. The V and J ends lost 5 bases and 3 bases respectively, with 25 bases between them. DNA of the CDR3: TGCAGCGTTCTCAGGACAGACTACCACCCCCCCTACTATGGCTACACCTTC. Protein product: CSVLRTDYHPPYYGYTF.

This clone came up a few times. In DNA, the CDR3 is TGTGCCAGTACCCCCGGGGGGGCGTCTCCGAACACTGAAGCTTTCTTT. Its translation is CASTPGGASPNTEAFF. J is TRBJ1-1 and V is TRBV19, with D tentatively TRBD1 (6 bases). Germline V lookup: CDR1 LNHDA, CDR2 SQIVND (reference sequence). Trimming pared 7 bases from V and 1 base from J, leaving 19 bases between. The CDR3 is 16 amino acids.

This clone was detected once. This chain connects TRBV6-5 to TRBJ1-6; D not certain. Germline V lookup: CDR1 MNHEY, CDR2 SVGAGI. This CDR3 contains 15 residues. Trimming took off 5 bases at V and 6 bases at J, with 14 bases between the two ends. CDR3 sequence reads: CASSTPPDSNSPLHF. The CDR3 DNA reads TGTGCCAGCAGTACCCCGCCGGACTCTAATTCACCCCTCCACTTT.

The V call is TRBV5-1, the J call TRBJ1-5; unclear D gene. The CDR3 extends over 21 amino acids. The V gene lost 3 bases and the J gene lost 0 bases, with 28 bases spanning the gap. Germline V gene lookup returns CDR1 SGHRS and CDR2 YFSETQ. This CDR3 is CASSYPPRQQKVQNSNQPQHF. Here the CDR3 DNA reads TGCGCCAGCAGCTACCCCCCTAGGCAGCAAAAGGTCCAAAATAGCAATCAGCCCCAGCATTTT.

This rearrangement joins TRBV5-4 to TRBJ1-1, with 7 bases aligning to TRBD1. Germline V gene lookup returns CDR1 SGHNT and CDR2 YYREEE (reference sequence). J gave up 3 bases and V 3 bases, and 2 bases lay outside the gene matches. The CDR3 totals 13 residues. The CDR3 loop reads CASSWGTDTEAFF. DNA for the CDR3: TGTGCCAGCAGCTGGGGGACAGACACTGAAGCTTTCTTT.

The chain uses TRBV12-3 or TRBV12-4 and TRBJ1-3, with TRBD1 matching over 9 bases. J was trimmed by 8 bases and V by 5 bases; bases with no gene match: 4. The CDR3 runs 13 residues. CDR3 DNA: TGTGCCAGCAGTCAGACAGGGGGACACACCATATATTTT. Translating gives CASSQTGGHTIYF.

The CDR3 reads CASSRETGYGYTF. In DNA form, the CDR3 reads TGTGCCAGCAGCCGAGAAACAGGTTACGGCTACACCTTC. This chain joins TRBV5-4 and TRBJ1-2; TRBD1 might be the D (5 bases). Per germline, CDR1 SGHNT and CDR2 YYREEE (reference sequence). The CDR3 is made up of 13 amino acids. V was clipped by 4 bases and J by 8 bases, with 15 bases between them.

The chain employs TRBV2 and TRBJ1-6, with D possibly matching TRBD1 (6 bases). CDR3 length: 16 residues. CDR1 is SNHLY, CDR2 FYNNEI, per germline. V lost 2 bases to trimming and J lost 7 bases, with 15 bases between them. The chain's CDR3 is CASSERGHEINSPLHF. The CDR3 DNA is TGTGCCAGCAGTGAAAGGGGACACGAAATCAATTCACCCCTCCACTTT.

V and J are TRBV7-2 and TRBJ1-5; TRBD1 agrees at 8 bases. V dropped 7 bases and J dropped 5; count of bases not matched to a gene: 4. This CDR3 contains 13 residues. The germline V gene encodes CDR1 SGHTA and CDR2 FQGNSA. The CDR3 loop reads CASTQGAYQPQHF. Written as DNA, the CDR3 is TGTGCCAGCACTCAGGGGGCATATCAGCCCCAGCATTTT.

V gene TRBV19 combines with J gene TRBJ1-4; D is possibly TRBD1 (5 bases). V lost 6 bases to trimming and J lost 3 bases, with 11 bases between them. Germline CDR1 and CDR2: LNHDA and SQIVND (reference sequence). This CDR3 contains 14 residues. In DNA form, the CDR3 reads TGTGCCAGTAGGTCGCAGGGCGCTAATGAAAAACTGTTTTTT. This codes for CASRSQGANEKLFF.

The chain uses TRBV7-2 and TRBJ1-1, with 7 nucleotides matching TRBD1. Per the germline V gene, CDR1 is SGHTA and CDR2 is FQGNSA. Germline trimming cut 5 bases from V and 4 bases from J; bases unmatched to any gene: 10. The CDR3 contains 15 residues. CDR3 in amino acids: CASSTRQGWSTEAFF. CDR3 coding DNA: TGTGCCAGCAGCACCCGACAGGGATGGAGCACTGAAGCTTTCTTT.

The genes are TRBV6-5 and TRBJ1-1; D might be TRBD1 (6 bases). CDR1 MNHEY and CDR2 SVGAGI come from the germline V gene. Trimming pared 5 bases from V and 3 bases from J, leaving 16 bases between. The CDR3 loop spans 15 amino acids. CDR3 loop: CASSRGRGFDTEAFF. In DNA, the CDR3 is TGTGCCAGCAGTAGAGGGAGGGGGTTTGACACTGAAGCTTTCTTT.

J is TRBJ1-2 and V is TRBV14; the D is unclear. Trimming removed 4 bases at V and 6 bases at J, with 12 bases between. The CDR3 is 13 residues long. Germline V gene data show CDR1 as SGHDN and CDR2 as FVKESK. CDR3: CASSRSISHGYTF. As DNA, the CDR3 is TGTGCCAGCAGCCGGAGTATTTCTCATGGCTACACCTTC.

The rearrangement uses TRBV7-6 and TRBJ2-2; 9 nucleotides agree with TRBD1. Germline V lookup: CDR1 SGHVS, CDR2 FNYEAQ. CDR3 length equals 18 residues. V shed 4 bases and J 6 bases; nucleotides not matched to a gene: 15. CDR3 in amino acids: CASSSFYSRDRDSGELFF. CDR3 DNA: TGTGCCAGCAGCTCGTTTTACTCCCGGGACAGGGATTCCGGGGAGCTGTTTTTT.

The CDR3 nucleotides read TGTGCCAGCGGGCTCCTCGGTGAAAAACTGTTTTTT. Amino acids: CASGLLGEKLFF. J is TRBJ1-4 and V is TRBV12-3 or TRBV12-4, with D unclear. The CDR3 runs 12 residues. Trimming removed 8 bases at V and 7 bases at J, with 11 bases between.

V and J are TRBV30 and TRBJ1-4; 10 nucleotides align to TRBD1. CDR3 length equals 18 residues. Germline V gene lookup returns CDR1 GTSNPN and CDR2 SVGIG (reference sequence). J was trimmed by 4 bases and V by 0 bases; bases with no gene match: 11. CDR3 sequence (DNA): TGTGCCTGGAGTGTCCCGGGACAGGGGACCTCAGGTAATGAAAAACTGTTTTTT. It specifies CAWSVPGQGTSGNEKLFF.

The chain combines TRBV28 with TRBJ2-5; 7 positions match TRBD1. Germline CDR1 and CDR2: MDHEN and SYDVKM. This CDR3 is built from 16 residues. V trimming: 3 bases; J trimming: 3 bases; junction bases outside the gene matches: 10. The CDR3 DNA follows: TGTGCCAGCAGTTTCGACAGGGCGGTTGCCGAAGAGACCCAGTACTTC. Protein product: CASSFDRAVAEETQYF.

This chain links TRBV23-1 with TRBJ2-2; D possibly corresponds to TRBD2 (5 bases). TRBV23-1 is an ORF, with its function uncertain. Trimming stripped 4 bases from V and 3 bases from J, with 15 bases between. The CDR3 is 16 amino acids. In nucleotides, the CDR3 is TGCGCCAGCAGTCCCCGGGAACAGACTGACACCGGGGAGCTGTTTTTT. Protein sequence: CASSPREQTDTGELFF.

J is TRBJ2-7 and V is TRBV6-1; 8 bases match TRBD1. CDR1 is MNHNS, CDR2 SASEGT, per germline. Trimming cost V 0 bases and J 2 bases; bases outside gene matches: 24. This CDR3 has 22 amino acids. The CDR3 sequence: CASSEAEILRGRGRPMTYEQYF. CDR3 coding DNA: TGTGCCAGCAGTGAAGCTGAAATTCTTCGGGGCAGGGGGCGACCAATGACCTACGAGCAGTACTTC.

This chain links TRBV19 with TRBJ2-1; 8 nucleotides line up with TRBD2. CDR1 is LNHDA and CDR2 is SQIVND in the germline V gene (reference sequence). This CDR3 is built from 15 residues. V shed 6 bases and J 2 bases; nucleotides not matched to a gene: 6. CDR3 DNA: TGTGCCAGTAGACCGCGGGGGGCCCCCTACAATGAGCAGTTCTTC. Amino acids: CASRPRGAPYNEQFF.

This sequence joins TRBV11-3 and TRBJ2-3; 10 bases agree with TRBD2. After removal of 4 bases from V and 1 base from J, the junction contained 8 bases not matched to a gene. The CDR3 loop spans 17 amino acids. Germline lookup yields CDR1 SGHNT and CDR2 YENEEA. The CDR3 loop reads CASSSGTSDYGTDTQYF. As DNA, the CDR3 is TGTGCCAGCAGCTCGGGGACTAGCGATTACGGCACAGATACGCAGTATTTT.

J is TRBJ2-7 and V is TRBV6-5; 7 bases are shared with TRBD1. The CDR3 covers 14 residues. V dropped 6 bases and J dropped 0; count of bases not matched to a gene: 5. The germline V gene encodes CDR1 MNHEY and CDR2 SVGAGI. The CDR3 DNA reads as TGTGCCAGCAGAGCGGACAGGAGCTCCTACGAGCAGTACTTC. It specifies CASRADRSSYEQYF.

The chain uses TRBV7-2 and TRBJ2-2; TRBD2 matches at 12 bases. CDR1 and CDR2 (germline): SGHTA, FQGNSA. The CDR3 has 15 amino acids. With V trimmed by 2 bases and J by 13 bases, 8 bases remained unmatched. CDR3 bases: TGTGCCAGCAGCTTATTACTAGCGGGAGGTGGAGGGCTGTTTTTT. It encodes CASSLLLAGGGGLFF. The full variable domain, its missing parts supplied by reference TRBV7-2 and TRBJ2-2, is GAGVSQSPSNKVTEKGKDVELRCDPISGHTALYWYRQSLGQGLEFLIYFQGNSAPDKSGLPSDRFSAERTGGSVSTLTIQRTQQEDSAVYLCASSLLLAGGGGLFFGEGSRLTVL.

This chain links TRBV7-9 with TRBJ1-3; TRBD1 agrees at 7 bases. The CDR3 runs 17 residues. Trimming removed 5 bases from V and 1 base from J; junction bases left unmatched: 11. The germline CDR1 and CDR2 sequences are SEHNR and FQNEAQ (reference sequence). This CDR3 is CASSPSRGRGSGNTIYF. The DNA of the CDR3 is TGTGCCAGCAGCCCGTCCCGGGGCAGGGGGTCTGGAAACACCATATATTTT.

V is TRBV11-3 and J is TRBJ1-1, with D tentatively TRBD1 (6 bases). Trimming removed 5 bases at V and 3 bases at J, with 10 bases between. Germline assignment: CDR1 SGHNT and CDR2 YENEEA. The CDR3 extends over 13 amino acids. DNA for the CDR3: TGTGCCAGCAGCGCCAGGGGTTACACTGAAGCTTTCTTT. Protein product: CASSARGYTEAFF. Variable domain in full (rest from reference TRBV11-3 and TRBJ1-1): EAGVVQSPRYKIIEKKQPVAFWCNPISGHNTLYWYLQNLGQGPELLIRYENEEAVDDSQLPKDRFSAERLKGVDSTLKIQPAELGDSAVYLCASSARGYTEAFFGQGTRLTVV.

The chain uses TRBV7-8 and TRBJ2-6; 8 nucleotides agree with TRBD1. After removal of 5 bases from V and 1 base from J, the junction contained 7 bases not matched to a gene. CDR1 SGHVS and CDR2 FQNEAQ come from the germline V gene. The CDR3 has 17 amino acids. CDR3 nucleotide sequence: TGTGCCAGCAGCGTCGGGACAGGCCCTTCTGGGGCCAACGTCCTGACTTTC. Translating gives CASSVGTGPSGANVLTF.

The chain uses TRBV5-6 and TRBJ2-7, with 8 bases identical to TRBD1. Germline trimming cut 4 bases from V and 6 bases from J; bases unmatched to any gene: 6. The CDR3 contains 13 residues. In germline, CDR1 is SGHDT, CDR2 YYEEEE. The CDR3 bases are TGTGCCAGCAGCCAAGGACAGGGTGCCGAGCAGTACTTC. Translated, it gives CASSQGQGAEQYF.

The rearrangement joins TRBV6-4 to TRBJ2-3, with 7 bases identical to TRBD1. Per the germline V gene, CDR1 is MRHNA and CDR2 is SNTAGT. J was trimmed by 0 bases and V by 3 bases; bases with no gene match: 3. The CDR3 is made up of 15 amino acids. The DNA for the CDR3 is TGTGCCAGCAGTGAAGGGGGACAGAGCACAGATACGCAGTATTTT. This codes for CASSEGGQSTDTQYF.